A single sample is the source of the 6 T cell receptor beta chains below, sequenced in a study of cytomegalovirus exposure and HLA in healthy donors. PCR employed 60 Vbeta and 13 Jbeta primers. Clones were read by immunoSEQ multiplex PCR, and TCRdb kept only the in-frame ones, dropping some. The sample holds roughly 140,000 clones, more than 80% seen once. The specimen was PBMCs. Source of these receptors: a woman aged 40 to 50 in good health and CMV-seropositive.

This chain joins TRBV4-1 and TRBJ2-1; TRBD2 matches 8 bases. V shed 7 bases and J 2 bases; nucleotides not matched to a gene: 7. This CDR3 is 15 amino acids long. Germline V gene lookup returns CDR1 MGHRA and CDR2 YSYEKL. The CDR3 sequence is CASKQGLETYNEQFF. The CDR3 DNA follows: TGCGCCAGCAAGCAGGGACTAGAAACCTACAATGAGCAGTTCTTC.

The chain has TRBV14 and TRBJ2-1; 7 bases are a match to TRBD1. CDR1 is SGHDN, CDR2 FVKESK, per germline. The CDR3 totals 14 residues. After removal of 5 bases from V and 10 bases from J, the junction contained 11 bases not matched to a gene. The CDR3 region is CASSKGGQIGEQFF. The DNA for the CDR3 is TGTGCCAGCAGCAAAGGGGGACAGATAGGGGAGCAGTTCTTC.

The V call is TRBV25-1, the J call TRBJ2-5, with D hard to call. There are 14 residues in the CDR3. CDR1 and CDR2 from the germline V gene are MGHDK and SYGVNS. Trimming left V 4 bases short and J 2 bases short, with 11 bases between. Written as DNA, the CDR3 is TGTGCCAGCAGTGCGACCTGGGCACAAGAGACCCAGTACTTC. This encodes CASSATWAQETQYF.

The CDR3: CASSLPGTGELFF. The CDR3 bases are TGTGCCAGCAGCTTACCAGGCACCGGGGAGCTGTTTTTT. The chain is built from TRBV7-2 and TRBJ2-2; D unclear. V was pared by 2 bases and J by 4 bases, with 5 bases between. The CDR3 spans 13 residues. CDR1 is SGHTA and CDR2 is FQGNSA in the germline V gene.

The V call is TRBV28, the J call TRBJ2-1; 8 bases map to TRBD1. With 3 bases clipped from V and 7 bases from J, the junction kept 11 bases outside the gene matches. CDR1 is MDHEN, CDR2 SYDVKM, per germline. CDR3 length: 16 residues. The CDR3: CASSLSGQVDRNEQFF. CDR3 DNA: TGTGCCAGCAGTTTGTCGGGACAGGTAGATCGGAATGAGCAGTTCTTC.

V usage is TRBV18 and J usage is TRBJ1-1; 7 bases are a match to TRBD1. The CDR3 totals 12 residues. CDR1 is KGHSH and CDR2 is LQKENI in the germline V gene. The V and J ends lost 1 base and 12 bases, in that order; junction bases with no gene match: 5. The CDR3 reads CASSPRTGTTFF. CDR3 in DNA: TGTGCCAGCTCACCACGGACAGGTACAACTTTCTTT.